A selection of T cell receptor beta chains follows, all from one sample in a study of cytomegalovirus exposure and HLA in healthy donors. Measured with immunoSEQ multiplex PCR; TCRdb has only the in-frame clones, and not every one. The data contain 100,000 or so clones, roughly three fifths of them seen just once; the ten biggest clones take up 3% to 4.5%. Source material: PBMCs. The receptor source for this set is a man aged 25-45 years in good health and CMV-seropositive. CDR3s include the opening cysteine and the closing phenylalanine or tryptophan. D genes are given only for firm matches. Clone size is stated in some rows and not others, as once, few, many or a class when expanded.

size,J,length,D,V,DNA,CDR3
NA,TRBJ2-7,13,NA,TRBV6-1,TGTGCCAGCAGCCCGGACACCTCCTACGAGCAGTACTTC,CASSPDTSYEQYF
NA,TRBJ1-2,21,TRBD1,TRBV23-1,TGCGCCAGCAGTCAACACGCGGGGTACCGGGACAGGGGGCCTGGTCGGGGTGGCTACACCTTC,CASSQHAGYRDRGPGRGGYTF
NA,TRBJ2-3,17,NA,TRBV15,TGTGCCACCAGCAGAGATCCGGGATGGCTCGAGACAGATACGCAGTATTTT,CATSRDPGWLETDTQYF
NA,TRBJ1-1,15,NA,TRBV19,TGTGCCAGTAGTCCCGGGGAGGCGGTGAACACTGAAGCTTTCTTT,CASSPGEAVNTEAFF
few,TRBJ1-2,15,TRBD1,TRBV28,TGTGCCAGCAGGCCCGGGACAGGGAGTGACTATGGCTACACCTTC,CASRPGTGSDYGYTF
few,TRBJ2-1,15,TRBD2,TRBV6-4,TGTGCCAGCAGTGGGAGTGGGGGGGACTACAATGAGCAGTTCTTC,CASSGSGGDYNEQFF
once,TRBJ1-2,13,NA,TRBV4-1,TGCGCCAGCAGTATGCAGGGATTGGAGGGCTACACCTTC,CASSMQGLEGYTF
NA,TRBJ2-7,16,NA,TRBV7-2,TGTGCCAGCAGGGAAGGACTGTACGAGGCGGACTACGAGCAGTACTTC,CASREGLYEADYEQYF
NA,TRBJ1-1,15,NA,TRBV5-1,TGCGCCAGCAGGCTCTCGACGGGGGGGGACACTGAAGCTTTCTTT,CASRLSTGGDTEAFF
NA,TRBJ1-4,14,NA,TRBV7-8,TGTGCCAGCAGCCGACAGACAACTAATGAAAAACTGTTTTTT,CASSRQTTNEKLFF
few,TRBJ1-1,14,NA,TRBV4-2,TGTGCCAGCAGCCAAGGGGGCACGAACACTGAAGCTTTCTTT,CASSQGGTNTEAFF
few,TRBJ1-1,12,NA,TRBV5-1,TGCGCCAGCAGCTTTTCGACCGGCGGAGCTTTCTTT,CASSFSTGGAFF
few,TRBJ2-1,13,TRBD2,TRBV30,TGTGCCTGGAGTGTCGGACTAGCGGGGGGCGGTTTCTTC,CAWSVGLAGGGFF
NA,TRBJ2-5,15,NA,TRBV5-4,TGTGCCAGCAGGGGAGTCGGACAGCGCCAAGAGACCCAGTACTTC,CASRGVGQRQETQYF
NA,TRBJ1-1,14,NA,TRBV19,TGTGCCAGTAGTATTAGTGGGCCGAACACTGAAGCTTTCTTT,CASSISGPNTEAFF
NA,TRBJ2-5,16,TRBD2,TRBV18,TGTGCCAGCTCACCACCGGCCCGGGGGGGCCCAGAGACCCAGTACTTC,CASSPPARGGPETQYF
NA,TRBJ2-5,14,NA,TRBV5-1,TGCGCCAGCACTCTGACAGGGTCCGGGGAGGCCCAGTACTTC,CASTLTGSGEAQYF
NA,TRBJ2-5,13,TRBD2,TRBV11-2,TGTGCCAGCAGCTCAGGACTAGCAGAGACCCAGTACTTC,CASSSGLAETQYF
NA,TRBJ1-1,13,NA,TRBV5-6,TGTGCCAGCAGCATTCTACAGGGCCCTGAAGCTTTCTTT,CASSILQGPEAFF
NA,TRBJ2-7,14,TRBD2,TRBV11-3,TGTGCCAGCAGCTTAGGGCTAGCGGGGGGCCAACAGTACTTC,CASSLGLAGGQQYF
few,TRBJ2-2,15,NA,TRBV9,TGTGCCAGCAGCGTAGCCCCCACCGTCGGCGGGGAGCTGTTTTTT,CASSVAPTVGGELFF
NA,TRBJ2-7,13,NA,TRBV2,TGTGCCACCGACAGGACGGCTCCTAACGAGCAGTACTTC,CATDRTAPNEQYF
few,TRBJ2-7,14,TRBD1,TRBV6-5,TGTGCCAGCAGTGGGGACAGGAGCTCCTACGAGCAGTACTTC,CASSGDRSSYEQYF
NA,TRBJ1-2,16,NA,TRBV10-3,TGTGCCATCACCCAGCGGGTTGGTCCCTCTACTGGCGGCTACACCTTC,CAITQRVGPSTGGYTF
NA,TRBJ1-1,13,NA,TRBV27,TGTGCCAGCAGTTTAGGACAGAACACTGAAGCTTTCTTT,CASSLGQNTEAFF
NA,TRBJ2-2,15,NA,TRBV5-1,TGCGCCAGCAGCTTGGCACATCCGAACACCGGGGAGCTGTTTTTT,CASSLAHPNTGELFF
NA,TRBJ2-2,14,NA,TRBV30,TGTGCCTGGAGCCTCCCCCCGAACACCGGGGAGCTGTTTTTT,CAWSLPPNTGELFF
once,TRBJ2-5,15,TRBD2,TRBV10-3,TGTGCCATCAGTGGTAGCGGGGGGGCCGGAGAGACCCAGTACTTC,CAISGSGGAGETQYF
NA,TRBJ1-2,13,NA,TRBV11-1,TGTGCCAGCAGCCGATCTAACAGGGACGGCTACACCTTC,CASSRSNRDGYTF